The 4 T cell receptor beta chains reported below all come from one sample, sequenced in a study of CD8 T cells in Susac syndrome. The RNA, about 0.5 to 1 ug, was put through reverse transcription using random hexamers. TCRdb called the immunoSEQ multiplex PCR reads again in MiXCR, with one record for every CDR3 protein. The sample records around 190,000 distinct CDR3 sequences, approximately 94% being singletons. Source material: CD4+ T cells from PBMCs. These receptors were collected from a human donor with Susac syndrome.

This chain joins TRBV6-2 or TRBV6-3 and TRBJ1-1; D remains unclear. The V end lost 1 base, the J end lost 1 base, and 7 bases lay between the germline ends. CDR1 is MNHEY and CDR2 is SVGEGT in the germline V gene. This CDR3 is 14 amino acids long. CDR3 protein: CASSYWRPNTEAFF. CDR3 bases: TGTGCCAGCAGTTACTGGAGACCGAACACTGAAGCTTTCTTT.

The chain employs TRBV18 and TRBJ1-1, with TRBD1 as a possible D gene (5 bases). Germline assignment: CDR1 KGHSH and CDR2 LQKENI. The ends were cut back, 3 bases at V and 1 base at J, with 12 bases in the middle. The CDR3 sequence is 15 residues long. The CDR3 DNA sequence: TGTGCCAGCTCACCTGGGACCGTCGGGAACACTGAAGCTTTCTTT. Amino acids: CASSPGTVGNTEAFF.

This chain connects TRBV7-6 to TRBJ2-7; possibly TRBD2 for D (6 bases). The CDR3 is made up of 14 amino acids. Germline CDR1 SGHVS, CDR2 FNYEAQ. The V end lost 9 bases, the J end lost 1 base, and 16 bases lay between the germline ends. CDR3 bases: TGTGCCAGTACCAGGGTTCGGGGGTCCTACGAGCAGTACTTC. Translating it yields CASTRVRGSYEQYF.

The V gene is TRBV29-1, the J gene TRBJ1-1; 10 positions match TRBD1. CDR1 and CDR2 from the germline V gene are SQVTM and ANQGSEA. With 8 bases clipped from V and 4 bases from J, the junction kept 10 bases outside the gene matches. The CDR3 runs 14 residues. The CDR3 sequence: CSSATGGSATEAFF. In DNA, the CDR3 is TGCAGCTCGGCGACAGGGGGCTCGGCCACTGAAGCTTTCTTT.